These 8 T cell receptor beta chains were all obtained from the same sample, sequenced in a study of T cells after yellow fever vaccination. TCRdb recomputed calls from the 5' RACE reads with MiXCR, one row per CDR3 protein. The sample holds hundreds of thousands of distinct CDR3 sequences, around 8.1% seen once. The material sequenced was PBMCs, taken more than 40 days after the first yellow fever vaccination. The receptors were gathered from a man between 18 and 35 years old who received the YFV17D yellow fever vaccine.

This clonotype has at least ten counts. This sequence joins TRBV7-2 and TRBJ2-3; 11 bases are a match to TRBD2. The CDR3 runs 14 residues. Germline V gene lookup returns CDR1 SGHTA and CDR2 FQGNSA. Germline trimming cut 5 bases from V and 6 bases from J; bases unmatched to any gene: 4. The CDR3 DNA is TGTGCCAGCAGCACTAGCGGGGGATCGGATACGCAGTATTTT. As protein: CASSTSGGSDTQYF. The full variable domain, rest sourced from reference TRBV7-2 and TRBJ2-3, is GAGVSQSPSNKVTEKGKDVELRCDPISGHTALYWYRQSLGQGLEFLIYFQGNSAPDKSGLPSDRFSAERTGGSVSTLTIQRTQQEDSAVYLCASSTSGGSDTQYFGPGTRLTVL.

The J gene is TRBJ1-5, the V gene TRBV7-8; D is perhaps TRBD1 (5 bases). CDR1 is SGHVS, CDR2 FQNEAQ, per germline. CDR3 length: 17 amino acids. Trimming took 3 bases from V and 6 from J, leaving 21 bases between them. CDR3: CASSFFKGLEVGQPQHF. The CDR3 coding sequence is TGTGCCAGCAGCTTTTTTAAGGGGCTTGAGGTTGGTCAGCCCCAGCATTTT.

There are a few counts of this clonotype. The chain is built from TRBV7-8 and TRBJ2-5; the D gene is possibly TRBD1 (5 bases). The CDR3 is made up of 16 amino acids. Germline V gene data show CDR1 as SGHVS and CDR2 as FQNEAQ. Trimming pared 1 base from V and 2 bases from J, leaving 14 bases between. CDR3 coding DNA: TGTGCCAGCAGCTTAGAGCCAGGGCTGGGGCAAGAGACCCAGTACTTC. Its translation is CASSLEPGLGQETQYF. The whole variable domain, filled in from reference TRBV7-8 and TRBJ2-5, reads GAGVSQSPRYKVAKRGQDVALRCDPISGHVSLFWYQQALGQGPEFLTYFQNEAQLDKSGLPSDRFFAERPEGSVSTLKIQRTQQEDSAVYLCASSLEPGLGQETQYFGPGTRLLVL.

This clonotype has at least ten counts. This chain uses TRBV12-3 or TRBV12-4 with TRBJ1-5; TRBD1 matches 11 bases. J was trimmed by 6 bases and V by 8 bases; bases with no gene match: 9. This CDR3 has 15 residues. The DNA for the CDR3 is TGTGCCAGCGGACAGGGGGCGGGATCCAGTCAGCCCCAGCATTTT. This sequence encodes CASGQGAGSSQPQHF.

This chain uses TRBV24-1 with TRBJ1-4; 7 positions match TRBD1. The germline CDR1 and CDR2 sequences are KGHDR and SFDVKD. The CDR3 runs to 15 residues. With V trimmed by 3 bases and J by 7 bases, 7 bases remained unmatched. The CDR3 protein is CATSDTTGDREKLFF. The CDR3, as DNA: TGTGCCACCAGTGATACTACAGGGGATCGTGAAAAACTGTTTTTT.

This clonotype was counted at least ten times. This chain connects TRBV21-1 to TRBJ2-7. TRBV21-1 is listed as a pseudogene. The CDR3 is 11 amino acids. The CDR3 nucleotides read TGTGCCAGCAGCAAAGGGCACGAGCAGTACGTC. Encoded protein: CASSKGHEQYV.

This clonotype was seen a few times. V usage is TRBV9 and J usage is TRBJ1-3; TRBD1 agrees at 9 bases. Germline CDR1 is SGDLS and CDR2 is YYNGEE. The ends lost 6 bases at V and 0 bases at J; junction bases unmatched: 7. This CDR3 region has 16 residues. The CDR3 sequence is CASNDRGEVSGNTIYF. In nucleotides, the CDR3 is TGTGCCAGCAACGACAGGGGGGAGGTCTCTGGAAACACCATATATTTT.

This clonotype was picked up a small number of times. The V and J genes are TRBV5-1 and TRBJ2-1, with 11 positions matching TRBD1. V gave up 4 bases and J gave up 6 bases; unmatched junction bases: 3. This CDR3 is 14 amino acids long. Germline CDR1 SGHRS, CDR2 YFSETQ. In nucleotides, the CDR3 is TGCGCCAGCAGCGCCGGGACAGGGGGCAATGAGCAGTTCTTC. Encoded protein: CASSAGTGGNEQFF.